Each of the 8 T cell receptor beta chains below was sequenced from the same sample in a study of human T cells and chemical hapten exposure. MiXCR, applied by TCRdb to the RACE reads, yields one record per CDR3 protein. This sample has about 110,000 distinct CDR3 sequences, with more than 9.5% found just once. Time point defined: patch test 1, 2 weeks after DPC sensitization. Treatment reported: therapeutic diphenylcyclopropenone sensitization with weekly scalp DPC. Sequences were derived from whole blood, sampled in connection with sensitization to the hapten diphenylcyclopropenone (DPC). Source of these receptors: a woman aged 40 to 55 with alopecia areata. Some clones in this sample may be carry-over from other donors' samples.

This clonotype showed up many times. V and J are TRBV27 and TRBJ2-3; 11 bases fit TRBD1. V shed 5 bases and J 0 bases; nucleotides not matched to a gene: 4. This CDR3 region has 16 residues. CDR1 is MNHEY, CDR2 SMNVEV, per germline (reference sequence). In DNA, the CDR3 is TGTGCCAGCAGTAAGGACAGGGGGCGAAGCACAGATACGCAGTATTTT. Translation: CASSKDRGRSTDTQYF.

The chain recombines TRBV7-2 with TRBJ2-1, with 8 bases lining up with TRBD2. CDR1 and CDR2 (germline): SGHTA, FQGNSA. With V trimmed by 6 bases and J by 8 bases, 15 bases remained unmatched. CDR3 length: 16 amino acids. CDR3 DNA: TGTGCCAGCAGGATTCCCGGGAGGGGAATTGGTGATGAGCAGTTCTTC. Translating gives CASRIPGRGIGDEQFF. The full variable domain, in which reference TRBV7-2 and TRBJ2-1 provide the parts outside the CDR3, is GAGVSQSPSNKVTEKGKDVELRCDPISGHTALYWYRQSLGQGLEFLIYFQGNSAPDKSGLPSDRFSAERTGGSVSTLTIQRTQQEDSAVYLCASRIPGRGIGDEQFFGPGTRLTVL.

This clonotype was seen a single time. The chain is built from TRBV7-9 and TRBJ1-1, with D tentatively TRBD1 (6 bases). CDR1 and CDR2 from the germline V gene are SEHNR and FQNEAQ (reference sequence). The CDR3 contains 13 residues. V was trimmed by 6 bases and J by 1 base, leaving 9 bases between them. The CDR3 DNA follows: TGTGCCAGCAGTGTGGGGGCGAACACTGAAGCTTTCTTT. Protein product: CASSVGANTEAFF. Using reference TRBV7-9 and TRBJ1-1 for the parts outside the CDR3, the full variable domain is DTGVSQNPRHKITKRGQNVTFRCDPISEHNRLYWYRQTLGQGPEFLTYFQNEAQLEKSRLLSDRFSAERPKGSFSTLEIQRTEQGDSAMYLCASSVGANTEAFFGQGTRLTVV.

A few counts support this clonotype. V and J are TRBV29-1 and TRBJ2-7, with no clear D. Germline CDR1 and CDR2: SQVTM and ANQGSEA. V was clipped by 6 bases and J by 6 bases, with 12 bases between them. The CDR3 has 11 residues. CDR3 loop: CSVASGREQYF. In nucleotides, the CDR3 is TGCAGCGTCGCATCCGGCCGCGAGCAGTACTTC.

The chain links TRBV5-4 to TRBJ2-3; perhaps D is TRBD1 or TRBD2 (5 bases each). With 9 bases removed from V and 2 bases from J, the gap between germline ends came to 13 bases. The CDR3 loop spans 13 amino acids. Germline CDR1 SGHNT, CDR2 YYREEE (reference sequence). The CDR3 is CATQGPLTDTQYF. CDR3 nucleotides: TGTGCCACTCAGGGACCCCTCACAGATACGCAGTATTTT.

This clonotype was observed at least ten times. V gene TRBV6-1 combines with J gene TRBJ2-3, with D uncertain. Germline CDR1 MNHNS, CDR2 SASEGT. V was trimmed by 2 bases and J by 2 bases, leaving 17 bases between them. This CDR3 spans 17 amino acids. The CDR3 region is CASSESWAPIDTDTQYF. The CDR3, as DNA: TGTGCCAGCAGTGAAAGTTGGGCGCCGATAGACACAGATACGCAGTATTTT.

This clonotype was detected ten times or more. The rearrangement links TRBV6-2 or TRBV6-3 to TRBJ2-4, with D possibly TRBD2 on 5 matching bases. Trimming took off 10 bases at V and 0 bases at J, with 19 bases between the two ends. Per the germline V gene, CDR1 is MNHEY and CDR2 is SVGEGT. The CDR3 runs to 16 residues. CDR3: CATTMRGSEAKNIQYF. Written as DNA, the CDR3 is TGTGCCACCACCATGAGAGGGTCCGAAGCCAAAAACATTCAGTACTTC.

A note on this clonotype: Just one base apart from a much larger clone, this may be a read error. The gene calls are TRBV6-2 or TRBV6-3 and TRBJ2-7; D gene uncertain. V lost 5 bases, J lost 1 base, and 15 bases lay in between. The CDR3 extends over 15 amino acids. CDR1 is MNHEY, CDR2 SVGEGT, per germline. CDR3 residues: CASSGPTSRSYEQYF. CDR3 DNA: TGTGCCAGCAGTGGGCCCACCTCCCGATCCTACGAGCAGTACTTC.